The 20 T cell receptor beta chains presented below share a single source sample, sequenced in a study of molecular identifiers for immune sequencing clone quantification. Each CDR3 protein is one row after TCRdb ran MiXCR on the PCR reads. In the table there are some 97,000 distinct CDR3 sequences, roughly a third of which are singletons. Sequenced material: naive CD8+ T cells from blood, with Jurkat cell RNA spiked in. Subset here: FACS-sorted CD8+CD4-CCR7+CD45RA+ naive T cells. The receptors were gathered from a human donor in good health. Some libraries in this study had Jurkat cell RNA spiked in.

A note on this clonotype: Being one base from a much bigger clone, this may be a read error. V and J are TRBV11-2 and TRBJ2-7; tentatively, D is TRBD1 or TRBD2 (5 bases each). Germline values: CDR1 SGHAT, CDR2 FQNNGV. CDR3 size: 14 residues. This CDR3 is CAGSLGRAGDEQYF. The CDR3, as DNA: TGTGCCGGCAGCTTGGGACGGGCGGGTGACGAGCAGTACTTC.

This chain links TRBV20-1 with TRBJ2-7; 7 nucleotides match TRBD2. The V and J ends lost 2 bases and 2 bases, in that order; junction bases with no gene match: 3. The CDR3 runs 13 residues. Germline values: CDR1 DFQATT, CDR2 SNEGSKA (reference sequence). This CDR3 reads CSARLAGTYEQYF. CDR3 nucleotides: TGCAGTGCTAGATTAGCGGGTACCTACGAGCAGTACTTC.

A few counts support this clonotype. J is TRBJ2-2 and V is TRBV28; D might be TRBD2 (5 bases). The germline V gene has CDR1 MDHEN and CDR2 SYDVKM. V lost 5 bases and J lost 4, with 32 bases in between. The CDR3 is 21 amino acids. Here the CDR3 DNA reads TGTGCCAGCAGTGGGCCAAAACCGGGTCCCAAAGTGTGGGAGTCCACCGGGGAGCTGTTTTTT. Its translation: CASSGPKPGPKVWESTGELFF.

This clonotype was detected a few times. The chain uses TRBV19 and TRBJ1-1, with D unresolved. Trimming shortened V by 3 bases and J by 6 bases, and 8 bases separated the two germline ends. There are 12 residues in the CDR3. Germline CDR1 reads LNHDA; CDR2 reads SQIVND (reference sequence). CDR3 nucleotide sequence: TGTGCCAGTAGTATTAGTTCGGCTGAAGCTTTCTTT. This codes for CASSISSAEAFF. The full variable domain, its missing parts supplied by reference TRBV19 and TRBJ1-1, is DGGITQSPKYLFRKEGQNVTLSCEQNLNHDAMYWYRQDPGQGLRLIYYSQIVNDFQKGDIAEGYSVSREKKESFPLTVTSAQKNPTAFYLCASSISSAEAFFGQGTRLTVV.

Notes on this clonotype: Its ends do not fully match the called genes, so a read error is possible. The V call is TRBV11-2, the J call TRBJ2-1, with 13 bases fitting TRBD2. The CDR3 length is 19 residues. Germline CDR1 SGHAT, CDR2 FQNNGV. The CDR3 is CASSLKHGLAGVPYNEQSF. The CDR3 coding sequence is TGTGCCAGCAGCCTAAAACATGGACTAGCGGGAGTCCCCTACAATGAGCAGTCCTTC.

Ten or more counts support this clonotype. This chain links TRBV7-2 with TRBJ2-7; 8 positions agree with TRBD1. This CDR3 spans 18 amino acids. Germline trimming cut 4 bases from V and 4 bases from J; bases unmatched to any gene: 18. CDR1 and CDR2 from the germline V gene are SGHTA and FQGNSA. CDR3 bases: TGTGCCAGCAGCTGGGACAGGCTAGGTGTAACCGGGCCTTACGAGCAGTACTTC. Residues: CASSWDRLGVTGPYEQYF.

This clonotype was detected only a few times. The V and J genes are TRBV29-1 and TRBJ2-1; 7 bases are shared with TRBD2. Germline V gene data show CDR1 as SQVTM and CDR2 as ANQGSEA. The trim removed 3 bases at V and 4 bases at J, leaving 3 bases unmatched. The CDR3 length is 13 residues. The CDR3 DNA sequence: TGCAGCGTTGAGGCGGGAGATTACAATGAGCAGTTCTTC. It encodes CSVEAGDYNEQFF.

The sample holds a few counts of this clonotype. The chain employs TRBV6-5 and TRBJ1-4; TRBD1 matches 8 bases. Looked up from germline, CDR1 is MNHEY and CDR2 is SVGAGI. The length of the CDR3 is 16 residues. Unmatched junction bases numbered 7, after V lost 0 bases and J lost 7 bases. Here the CDR3 DNA reads TGTGCCAGCAGTTACTCGACTGGGACAGGAGGTGAAAAACTGTTTTTT. Protein: CASSYSTGTGGEKLFF.

CDR3 sequence reads: CASSGQGLEQYF. The CDR3 bases are TGTGCCAGCAGTGGACAGGGACTCGAGCAGTACTTC. V usage is TRBV27 and J usage is TRBJ2-7; TRBD1 matches at 8 bases. Losses at the gene ends were 5 bases for V and 6 bases for J; bases not matched to a gene: 3. The CDR3 is 12 amino acids. CDR1 and CDR2 from the germline V gene are MNHEY and SMNVEV (reference sequence).

This clonotype was observed a handful of times. The rearrangement links TRBV12-3 or TRBV12-4 to TRBJ1-4, with D perhaps matching TRBD1 (5 bases). The CDR3 length is 15 residues. V was trimmed by 7 bases and J by 6 bases, leaving 18 bases between them. This CDR3 is CASIPGSGRDEKLFF. The CDR3 nucleotides are TGTGCCAGCATCCCCGGTTCGGGGCGTGATGAAAAACTGTTTTTT.

As regards this clonotype: It may be a read error: a sequence one base away is much more abundant. V and J are TRBV5-1 and TRBJ2-5; unclear D gene. Germline V CDR1 and CDR2: SGHRS, YFSETQ. The CDR3 loop spans 14 amino acids. V gave up 1 base and J gave up 1 base, with 8 bases separating them. The CDR3 sequence: CASSLSAAQETQYF. CDR3 sequence (DNA): TGCGCCAGCAGCTTGTCGGCAGCCCAAGAGACCCAGTACTTC. The variable domain in full, with the rest retrieved from reference TRBV5-1 and TRBJ2-5, is KAGVTQTPRYLIKTRGQQVTLSCSPISGHRSVSWYQQTPGQGLQFLFEYFSETQRNKGNFPGRFSGRQFSNSRSEMNVSTLELGDSALYLCASSLSAAQETQYFGPGTRLLVL.

This clonotype was detected a few times. At one end, the junction sequence differs from germline, possibly due to a read error. The chain couples TRBV13 to TRBJ2-7; TRBD1 matches 10 bases. The CDR3 has 12 amino acids. Germline values: CDR1 PRHDT, CDR2 FYEKMQ (reference sequence). CDR3 protein: CASSPGQGLRNF. In DNA form, the CDR3 reads TGTGCCAGCAGCCCGGGACAGGGGTTGAGGAACTTC.

This clonotype was observed a few times. V and J are TRBV27 and TRBJ2-7; D may be TRBD1 or TRBD2 (6 bases each). The V gene's germline CDR1 is MNHEY and CDR2 SMNVEV (reference sequence). This CDR3 contains 12 residues. V lost 6 bases and J lost 7, with 13 bases in between. CDR3 bases: TGTGCCAGCAGAACGGGGGCTACTGAGCAGTACTTC. It yields the protein CASRTGATEQYF.

Comments on this clonotype: This may come from a read error, since a much larger clone is one base off. The DNA of the CDR3 is TGTGCCACCAGTGAATTGCGGGATGAGGGGCCCCAGCATTTT. It codes for CATSELRDEGPQHF. The genes are TRBV24-1 and TRBJ1-5; no clear D gene. Germline V gene lookup returns CDR1 KGHDR and CDR2 SFDVKD. Trimming left V 4 bases short and J 9 bases short, with 15 bases between. The CDR3 extends over 14 amino acids.

This clonotype was detected only a few times. V and J are TRBV19 and TRBJ2-4; D may be TRBD2 (6 bases). The ends were cut back, 4 bases at V and 0 bases at J, with 13 bases in the middle. The germline CDR1 and CDR2 sequences are LNHDA and SQIVND (reference sequence). The CDR3 runs to 16 residues. The CDR3 region has the DNA TGTGCCAGTAGTACCCCCGGGGGATTAGCCAAAAACATTCAGTACTTC. The encoded protein is CASSTPGGLAKNIQYF.

The sample holds a few counts of this clonotype. This chain joins TRBV25-1 and TRBJ2-7; D is perhaps TRBD1 (5 bases). The CDR3 is made up of 14 amino acids. Trimming left V 2 bases short and J 2 bases short, with 10 bases between. Per germline, CDR1 MGHDK and CDR2 SYGVNS. CDR3 nucleotides: TGTGCCAGCAGTGAAATACAGGTTCCCTACGAGCAGTACTTC. Translating it yields CASSEIQVPYEQYF.

This clonotype came up a few times. The chain employs TRBV10-1 and TRBJ2-2; D is perhaps TRBD2 (5 bases). V was clipped by 3 bases and J by 1 base, with 9 bases between them. CDR3 size: 15 residues. Germline V gene sequence: CDR1 WNHNN, CDR2 SYGVQD (reference sequence). CDR3 nucleotides: TGCGCCAGCAGTGAACTAGGAAGGAACACCGGGGAGCTGTTTTTT. Translated, it gives CASSELGRNTGELFF.

With regard to this clonotype: Just one base apart from a much larger clone, this may be a read error. The chain joins TRBV28 to TRBJ2-7; D ambiguous. This CDR3 contains 13 residues. The V gene's germline CDR1 is MDHEN and CDR2 SYDVKM. CDR3 sequence (DNA): TGTGCCAGCAGCTATATGAGCTCCTACGACCAGTACTTC. It translates to CASSYMSSYDQYF.

Remarks on this clonotype: One end of the junction fails to match germline, which may point to a read error. This chain connects TRBV27 to TRBJ2-2, with unresolved D. The CDR3 is 12 amino acids. The germline V gene has CDR1 MNHEY and CDR2 SMNVEV (reference sequence). The CDR3 spells CASSLWAGELFF. CDR3 nucleotides: TGTGCCAGCAGTTTATGGGCCGGTGAGCTGTTTTTT.

As to this clonotype: One base away lies a much larger clone, so this may be a sequencing read error. This chain uses TRBV20-1 with TRBJ2-7; TRBD1 aligns across 7 bases. Germline CDR1 is DFQATT and CDR2 is SNEGSKA (reference sequence). CDR3 length equals 14 residues. V lost 6 bases, J lost 0 bases, and 8 bases stayed unmatched. CDR3 region: CSASGDSTSYEQYF. CDR3 sequence (DNA): TGCAGTGCGAGTGGGGACAGCACCTCCTACGAGCAGTACTTC.